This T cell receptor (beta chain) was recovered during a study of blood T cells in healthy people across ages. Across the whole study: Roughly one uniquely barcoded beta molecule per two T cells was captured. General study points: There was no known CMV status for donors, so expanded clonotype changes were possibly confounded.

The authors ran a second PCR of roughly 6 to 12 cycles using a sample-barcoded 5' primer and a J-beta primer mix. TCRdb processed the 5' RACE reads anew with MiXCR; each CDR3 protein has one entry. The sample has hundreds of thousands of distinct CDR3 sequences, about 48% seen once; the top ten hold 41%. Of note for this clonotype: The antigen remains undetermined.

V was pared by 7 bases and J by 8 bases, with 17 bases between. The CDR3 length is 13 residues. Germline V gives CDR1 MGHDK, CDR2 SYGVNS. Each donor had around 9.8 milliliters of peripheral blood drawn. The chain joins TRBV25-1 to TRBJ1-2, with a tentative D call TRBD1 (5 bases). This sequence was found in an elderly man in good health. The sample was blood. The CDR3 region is CASKTEGANGYTF. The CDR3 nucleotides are TGTGCCAGCAAGACAGAGGGCGCGAACGGCTACACCTTC.